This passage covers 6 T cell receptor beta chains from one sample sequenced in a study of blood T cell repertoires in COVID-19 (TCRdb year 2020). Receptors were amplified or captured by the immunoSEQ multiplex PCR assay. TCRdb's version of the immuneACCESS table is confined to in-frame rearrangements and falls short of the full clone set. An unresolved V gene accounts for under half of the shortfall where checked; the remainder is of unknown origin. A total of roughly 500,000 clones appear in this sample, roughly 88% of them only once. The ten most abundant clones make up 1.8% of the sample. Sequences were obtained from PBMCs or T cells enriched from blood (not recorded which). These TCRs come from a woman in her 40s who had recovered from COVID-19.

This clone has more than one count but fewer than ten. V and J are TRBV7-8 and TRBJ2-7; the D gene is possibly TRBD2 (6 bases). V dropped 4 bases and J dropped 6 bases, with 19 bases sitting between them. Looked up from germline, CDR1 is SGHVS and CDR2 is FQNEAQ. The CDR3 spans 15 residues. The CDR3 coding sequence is TGTGCCAGCAGCTCCTTAGAGGGAGGCCGAGGCGAGCAGTACTTC. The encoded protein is CASSSLEGGRGEQYF.

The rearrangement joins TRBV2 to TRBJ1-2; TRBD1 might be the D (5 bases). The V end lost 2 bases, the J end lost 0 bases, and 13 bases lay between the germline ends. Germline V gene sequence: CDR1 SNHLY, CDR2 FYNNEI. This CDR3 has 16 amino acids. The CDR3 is CASSEQRDATNYGYTF. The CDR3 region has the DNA TGTGCCAGCAGTGAACAGCGGGACGCGACTAACTATGGCTACACCTTC.

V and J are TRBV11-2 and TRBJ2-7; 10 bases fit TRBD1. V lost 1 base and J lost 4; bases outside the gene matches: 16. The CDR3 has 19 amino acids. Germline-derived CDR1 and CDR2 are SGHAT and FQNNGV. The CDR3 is CASSLAQRQGAIRCYEQYF. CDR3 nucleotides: TGTGCCAGCAGCTTAGCCCAACGACAGGGGGCTATAAGGTGTTACGAGCAGTACTTC.

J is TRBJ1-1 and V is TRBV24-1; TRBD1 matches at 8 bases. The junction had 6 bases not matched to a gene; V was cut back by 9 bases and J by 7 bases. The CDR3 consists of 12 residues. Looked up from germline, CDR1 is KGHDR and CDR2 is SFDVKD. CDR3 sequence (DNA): TGTGCCACCGGACAGGGATTAGGTGAAGCTTTCTTT. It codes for CATGQGLGEAFF.

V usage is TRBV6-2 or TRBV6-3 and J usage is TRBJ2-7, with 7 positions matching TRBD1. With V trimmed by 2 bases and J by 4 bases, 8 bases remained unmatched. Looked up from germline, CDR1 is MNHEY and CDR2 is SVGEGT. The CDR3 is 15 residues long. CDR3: CASSYVKQGLYEQYF. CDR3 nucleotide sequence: TGTGCCAGCAGTTACGTCAAACAGGGGCTTTACGAGCAGTACTTC.

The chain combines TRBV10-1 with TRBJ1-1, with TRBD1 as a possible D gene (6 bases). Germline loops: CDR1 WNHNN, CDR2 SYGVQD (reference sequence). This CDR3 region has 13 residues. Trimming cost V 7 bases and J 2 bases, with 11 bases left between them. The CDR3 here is CASTSDRNTEAFF. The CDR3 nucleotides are TGCGCCAGCACCTCGGACAGAAACACTGAAGCTTTCTTT.